The clone carrying this T cell receptor beta chain is deemed medium-sized. The assay was immunoSEQ multiplex PCR, and TCRdb's table has in-frame clones only and misses some. Here the sample spans over 20,000 clones, 75% to 90% being singletons. Noted treatment: randomized to nivolumab then ipilimumab (arm A) or the reverse (arm B). No patient had prior DNA-damaging chemotherapy. From thawed PBMCs, live CD3+CD8+ cells negative for CD19 and CD56 were sorted. These data belong to a study of sequential checkpoint blockade in melanoma. Study at large: Randomization was 1:1 between first-line nivolumab→ipilimumab and ipilimumab→nivolumab. Maintenance nivolumab came after either treatment sequence.

Between the trimmed V and J ends, which lost 5 bases and 4 bases, there was a span of 10 bases. The CDR3 covers 13 residues. Per the germline V gene, CDR1 is SEHNR and CDR2 is FQNEAQ (reference sequence). This sequence joins TRBV7-9 and TRBJ2-3; D call uncertain. This clonotype originated in a human donor with melanoma. The sample in question was CD8+ T cells sorted from blood (inferred from file names), obtained from a patient given nivolumab and ipilimumab in sequence. CDR3 bases: TGTGCCAGCAGCGCGGAGTACCCAGATACGCAGTATTTT. Translation: CASSAEYPDTQYF.